These 10 T cell receptor beta chains were sequenced from one sample in a study of spatial heterogeneity in lung cancer. The time point was: sample taken at primary tumor resection. The authors sequenced whole RNA from tumor, nontumor lung or frozen PBMC without sorting. TCRdb itself ran the 5' RACE reads through MiXCR, one entry per CDR3 protein. This table has 10,000 to 11,000 distinct CDR3 sequences, roughly 6.3% appearing once. The sample consisted of PBMCs, taken at surgery. All receptors derive from a male donor with early-stage non-small cell lung cancer.

This clonotype was observed many times. This beta chain is a stray sequence in a library constructed for alpha chains; its clone size is not meaningful. This chain joins TRBV5-1 and TRBJ2-1; D not resolved. CDR3 size: 14 residues. V was pared by 0 bases and J by 6 bases, with 10 bases between. Germline values: CDR1 SGHRS, CDR2 YFSETQ. CDR3 region: CASSLEAHSNEQFF. The CDR3 region has the DNA TGCGCCAGCAGCTTGGAAGCTCATTCCAATGAGCAGTTCTTC. The full variable domain, rest sourced from reference TRBV5-1 and TRBJ2-1, is KAGVTQTPRYLIKTRGQQVTLSCSPISGHRSVSWYQQTPGQGLQFLFEYFSETQRNKGNFPGRFSGRQFSNSRSEMNVSTLELGDSALYLCASSLEAHSNEQFFGPGTRLTVL.

By sample share, this clonotype is medium-sized. This beta chain came through as a stray read in a library set up for alpha chains, and its size says little. The rearrangement joins TRBV20-1 to TRBJ1-4; D is perhaps TRBD1 (6 bases). The germline V gene encodes CDR1 DFQATT and CDR2 SNEGSKA (reference sequence). CDR3 length: 15 residues. The ends were cut back, 0 bases at V and 8 bases at J, with 16 bases in the middle. This CDR3 reads CSARESSGEDEKLFF. The CDR3 nucleotides are TGCAGTGCTAGAGAATCTTCAGGGGAAGACGAAAAACTGTTTTTT.

Comment on this clonotype: Being off target in a library aimed at alpha chains, this beta chain has a size of little meaning. The rearrangement uses TRBV5-4 and TRBJ2-7; TRBD1 matches at 9 bases. V shed 1 base, J shed 4 bases, and the junction held 3 bases outside the gene matches. Germline CDR1 reads SGHNT; CDR2 reads YYREEE (reference sequence). The CDR3 has 14 residues. CDR3: CASSLWGQGYEQYF. The CDR3 region has the DNA TGTGCCAGCAGCTTGTGGGGACAGGGTTACGAGCAGTACTTC.

This clonotype counts as medium-sized. Within a library made for alpha chains, this beta chain is off target, and its count is uninformative. The chain joins TRBV28 to TRBJ2-1; unclear D gene. V was pared by 5 bases and J by 4 bases, with 3 bases between. This CDR3 is built from 11 residues. Per germline, CDR1 MDHEN and CDR2 SYDVKM. CDR3 sequence (DNA): TGTGCCAGCAGTGAATACAATGAGCAGTTCTTC. Protein product: CASSEYNEQFF. The full variable domain, rest sourced from reference TRBV28 and TRBJ2-1, is DVKVTQSSRYLVKRTGEKVFLECVQDMDHENMFWYRQDPGLGLRLIYFSYDVKMKEKGDIPEGYSVSREKKERFSLILESASTNQTSMYLCASSEYNEQFFGPGTRLTVL.

This clonotype was detected many times. This beta chain turned up in a library designed for alpha chains; as an off-target read, its abundance says little. This chain joins TRBV20-1 and TRBJ2-5; tentative D call: TRBD2 (6 bases). Germline CDR1 and CDR2: DFQATT and SNEGSKA (reference sequence). The CDR3 covers 12 residues. Trimming cost V 3 bases and J 4 bases, with 9 bases left between them. The CDR3 DNA is TGCAGTGCTAGCGGGAGCACAGAGACCCAGTACTTC. Translation: CSASGSTETQYF.

Details on this clonotype: This beta chain is a stray read from a library made for alpha chains; its abundance is not meaningful. V gene TRBV12-3 or TRBV12-4 combines with J gene TRBJ2-3; possible D gene TRBD2, 6 bases. V was cut by 6 bases and J by 5 bases, with 15 bases left in between. The CDR3 is 14 residues long. DNA for the CDR3: TGTGCCAGCAGCTCCGACGGGGGAGGAGATACGCAGTATTTT. Translating gives CASSSDGGGDTQYF.

The sample holds many counts of this clonotype. Little can be read into the size of this beta chain, an off-target read in a library designed for alpha chains. V usage is TRBV7-2 and J usage is TRBJ2-5, with 7 positions matching TRBD2. The V and J ends lost 1 base and 1 base, in that order; junction bases with no gene match: 6. CDR3 length: 16 amino acids. Germline CDR1 and CDR2: SGHTA and FQGNSA. CDR3 DNA sequence: TGTGCCAGCAGCTTAGGGTCGGCTAGCGGCCAAGAGACCCAGTACTTC. Translated: CASSLGSASGQETQYF.

Judged by abundance, this clonotype is medium-sized. Within a library made for alpha chains, this beta chain is off target, and its count is uninformative. The rearrangement joins TRBV20-1 to TRBJ2-7; D gene ambiguous. The V gene lost 7 bases and the J gene lost 7 bases, with 17 bases spanning the gap. This CDR3 spans 12 amino acids. CDR1 and CDR2 (germline): DFQATT, SNEGSKA (reference sequence). The chain's CDR3 is CSGQAGREEQYF. The CDR3 region has the DNA TGCAGTGGCCAGGCAGGCCGCGAGGAGCAGTACTTC.

Worth noting for this clonotype: This beta chain is an unintended read in a library built for alpha chains; its size means little. The chain uses TRBV20-1 and TRBJ2-7; tentatively, D is TRBD1 or TRBD2 (5 bases each). Germline V lookup: CDR1 DFQATT, CDR2 SNEGSKA (reference sequence). V lost 6 bases and J 3 bases, leaving 15 bases between the germline ends. The CDR3 loop spans 13 amino acids. This chain's CDR3 is CSASRDGDYEQYF. The CDR3 bases are TGCAGTGCCAGCCGGGACGGAGACTACGAGCAGTACTTC.

The sample holds many counts of this clonotype. This beta chain slipped into a library made for alpha chains as a stray read, so its size is not meaningful. The chain carries TRBV3-1 and TRBJ2-2, with TRBD2 matching over 12 bases. V gave up 1 base and J gave up 7 bases; unmatched junction bases: 1. The CDR3 runs to 15 residues. Germline V gene data show CDR1 as LGHDT and CDR2 as YNNKEL (reference sequence). The CDR3 DNA reads as TGTGCCAGCAGCCAAGGACTAGCGGGAGTCGGGGAGCTGTTTTTT. It is translated as CASSQGLAGVGELFF.